This T cell receptor beta chain came from a study of response to subunit inactivated influenza vaccine. With regard to this clonotype: The antigen is not known.

One entry per CDR3 protein, called by TCRdb with MiXCR from the RT-PCR reads. The repertoire has 530,000 or so distinct CDR3 sequences, over 25% of them found once; the top ten carry under 2.5%. V dropped 2 bases and J dropped 2; count of bases not matched to a gene: 10. Germline loops: CDR1 SNHLY, CDR2 FYNNEI. The CDR3 loop spans 20 amino acids. General observations from the study: T cells newly recruited by each seasonal influenza vaccination are few, the authors suggested.

The input for sequencing was CD4+ T cells sorted from PBMCs, taken 5 days after vaccination. The chain joins TRBV2 to TRBJ2-1; TRBD2 matches 15 bases. This clonotype originated in a man aged 50 to 59 who received an inactivated influenza vaccine. The CDR3 DNA reads TGTGCCAGCAGTGAAAGGGGGACTAGCGGGAGGAATCGGGCCTACAATGAGCAGTTCTTC. It specifies CASSERGTSGRNRAYNEQFF.